One and the same sample provided the 13 T cell receptor beta chains below, sequenced in a study of tumor and adjacent non-tumor tissue in lung cancer. A modified ARM-PCR protocol with three rounds of nested PCR amplified TCRbeta. TCRdb re-analysed the multiplex PCR reads in MiXCR, keeping a single row per CDR3 protein. The table has approximately 75,000 distinct CDR3 sequences, 60% to 85% seen once. RNA was extracted from bulk tissue without any cell sorting. Sequenced sample: lung tumor tissue. These receptors came from a woman in her forties or fifties with non-small cell lung cancer.

Concerning this clonotype: A much larger clone is a single base away; this may be a read error. The chain joins TRBV2 to TRBJ1-6; a weak D match, TRBD1 (5 bases). CDR1 and CDR2 from the germline V gene are SNHLY and FYNNEI. Trimming removed 11 bases at V and 7 bases at J, with 15 bases between. This CDR3 is 13 amino acids long. The CDR3 DNA reads as TGTGCCGCACAGGCCACGACGAATTCACCCCTCCACTTT. Encoded protein: CAAQATTNSPLHF. Full variable domain (rest looked up from reference TRBV2 and TRBJ1-6): EPEVTQTPSHQVTQMGQEVILRCVPISNHLYFYWYRQILGQKVEFLVSFYNNEISEKSEIFDDQFSVERPDGSNFTLKIRSTKLEDSAMYFCAAQATTNSPLHFGNGTRLTVT.

This clonotype was seen once. A junction end diverges from the germline sequence, so it may reflect a read error. The V gene is TRBV6-1, the J gene TRBJ2-1; the D gene is possibly TRBD1 (5 bases). Germline lookup yields CDR1 MNHNS and CDR2 SASEGT. This CDR3 has 13 amino acids. CDR3 sequence (DNA): TGTGCCAGCCCTAGTTTATGGGGCAATGAACAGTTCTTC. Amino acid sequence: CASPSLWGNEQFF.

About this clonotype itself: Mismatch with germline at one junction end may stem from a read error. The gene calls are TRBV28 and TRBJ2-7, with 13 bases identical to TRBD2. From germline, CDR1 is MDHEN and CDR2 SYDVKM. This CDR3 contains 15 residues. Here the CDR3 DNA reads TGTGCCAGCAGTATCGGACTAGCGGGAGTTCAAGAGCATTACTTC. Translated, it gives CASSIGLAGVQEHYF.

With respect to this clonotype: A read error is possible here, since a much larger clone lies one base away. This chain links TRBV5-1 with TRBJ1-2, with 10 bases that match TRBD1. J lost 4 bases, V lost 4 bases, and 10 bases had no gene match. The germline CDR1 and CDR2 sequences are SGHRS and YFSETQ. The length of the CDR3 is 16 residues. This CDR3 is CASSLETGGRAYGYTF. In DNA, the CDR3 is TGCGCCAGCAGCCTGGAGACAGGGGGCCGGGCCTATGGCTACACCTTC.

This clonotype showed up just a few times. The chain recombines TRBV9 with TRBJ2-1, with D hard to call. The CDR3 totals 13 residues. CDR1 and CDR2 from the germline V gene are SGDLS and YYNGEE. V lost 3 bases and J lost 9, with 13 bases in between. The CDR3 DNA sequence: TGTGCCAGCAGCGCCGGCTATGGTGGTGAGCAGTTCTTC. This gives the protein CASSAGYGGEQFF.

J is TRBJ2-7 and V is TRBV24-1, with 11 nucleotides matching TRBD1. This CDR3 region has 13 residues. V shed 8 bases and J 5 bases; nucleotides not matched to a gene: 4. From germline, CDR1 is KGHDR and CDR2 SFDVKD. The DNA of the CDR3 is TGTGCCACCAATTCGGGACAGGGGGACGAGCAGTACTTC. Its protein product is CATNSGQGDEQYF.

With regard to this clonotype: The CDR3 ends on some other residue instead of the conserved phenylalanine or tryptophan, so this is likely a read error. The chain carries TRBV12-3 or TRBV12-4 and TRBJ2-7; a possible D gene is TRBD2 (7 bases). V lost 2 bases, J lost 3 bases, and 14 bases lay in between. The CDR3 consists of 15 residues. The CDR3, as DNA: TGTGCCAGCAGTTTAAGTGTGGGAGGGGGCTACGAGCAGTACTTA. This codes for CASSLSVGGGYEQYL.

In nucleotides, the CDR3 is TGTGCCAGCAGTAGGGGACAGACGGACACCGGGGAGCTGTTTTTT. Residues: CASSRGQTDTGELFF. The chain joins TRBV12-3 or TRBV12-4 to TRBJ2-2, with TRBD1 matching over 7 bases. V dropped 5 bases and J dropped 3; count of bases not matched to a gene: 6. The length of the CDR3 is 15 residues.

About this clonotype itself: At one of its ends the junction is not consistent with the germline gene, which may arise from a read error. The V and J genes are TRBV11-2 and TRBJ1-2, with 9 bases aligning to TRBD1. CDR1 is SGHAT and CDR2 is FQNNGV in the germline V gene. The CDR3 extends over 13 amino acids. The CDR3 here is CASSLDRGYGYTF. In nucleotides, the CDR3 is TGCGCAAGCAGCTTAGACAGGGGGTATGGCTACACCTTC.

The gene calls are TRBV6-2 or TRBV6-3 and TRBJ2-7, with D possibly TRBD2 on 6 matching bases. The CDR3 loop spans 12 amino acids. Germline-derived CDR1 and CDR2 are MNHEY and SVGEGT. Trimming took off 8 bases at V and 4 bases at J, with 12 bases between the two ends. CDR3 residues: CASCGNRYEQYF. As DNA, the CDR3 is TGTGCCAGCTGCGGGAATCGGTACGAGCAGTACTTC.

Comments on this clonotype: The junction and the germline gene differ at one end; a read error may be behind it. The chain joins TRBV5-6 to TRBJ1-5, with a weak D call TRBD1 (5 bases). Germline V CDR1 and CDR2: SGHDT, YYEEEE. The CDR3 is 14 residues long. The CDR3 loop reads CTSSLGQGDQPQHF. The CDR3 bases are TGTACCAGCAGCTTGGGGCAGGGCGACCAGCCCCAGCATTTT.

This clonotype was seen many times. This chain links TRBV10-3 with TRBJ2-7; D may correspond to TRBD1 or TRBD2 (5 bases each). This CDR3 is 13 amino acids long. CDR1 ENHRY and CDR2 SYGVKD come from the germline V gene. Trimming took 11 bases from V and 4 from J, leaving 18 bases between them. CDR3 nucleotides: TGTGCCTCTGAGGGGACGGACGGGTACGAGCAGTACTTC. Encoded protein: CASEGTDGYEQYF.

The table lists this clonotype with many counts. V and J are TRBV4-1 and TRBJ1-5, with 8 positions matching TRBD1. The J segment lost 4 bases and the V segment lost 2 bases, leaving 4 bases of the junction unmatched. The CDR3 consists of 15 residues. CDR1 is MGHRA and CDR2 is YSYEKL in the germline V gene. The DNA of the CDR3 is TGCGCCAGCAGCCAAACGGGACAGGCGAATCAGCCCCAGCATTTT. This encodes CASSQTGQANQPQHF.